The next 23 T cell receptor beta chains were all read from a single sample in a study of cytomegalovirus exposure and HLA in healthy donors. Primers for the PCR totalled 60 Vbeta and 13 Jbeta. Measured with immunoSEQ multiplex PCR; TCRdb has only the in-frame clones, and not every one. The sample includes more than 200,000 clones, 82% of them seen just once. The material sequenced was PBMCs. These receptors were obtained from a man in his forties in good health and CMV-seropositive.

For the CDR3, the DNA is TGTGCCAGCAGCCCTAGGACATTTGGAAACACCATATATTTT. This encodes CASSPRTFGNTIYF. The chain links TRBV11-1 to TRBJ1-3; possibly TRBD1 for D (5 bases). The germline gives CDR1 SGHAT, CDR2 FQDESV (reference sequence). The V end lost 5 bases, the J end lost 3 bases, and 11 bases lay between the germline ends. The CDR3 runs 14 residues.

In this sample, this clone turned up once. The chain carries TRBV7-9 and TRBJ2-1, with D possibly being TRBD2 (6 bases). The germline V gene encodes CDR1 SEHNR and CDR2 FQNEAQ (reference sequence). Trimming left V 5 bases short and J 4 bases short, with 12 bases between. The CDR3 has 14 amino acids. The CDR3 DNA sequence: TGTGCCAGCAGCACGGTGCGGGGTTACAATGAGCAGTTCTTC. It yields the protein CASSTVRGYNEQFF.

V usage is TRBV5-1 and J usage is TRBJ1-5; TRBD1 agrees at 7 bases. Losses at the gene ends were 4 bases for V and 0 bases for J; bases not matched to a gene: 4. Germline lookup yields CDR1 SGHRS and CDR2 YFSETQ. The CDR3 sequence is 15 residues long. As DNA, the CDR3 is TGCGCCAGCAGCCCAGGGGGGCATAGCAATCAGCCCCAGCATTTT. Translated, it gives CASSPGGHSNQPQHF.

This clone came up once. The chain has TRBV5-1 and TRBJ2-2, with 7 bases that match TRBD2. CDR1 SGHRS and CDR2 YFSETQ come from the germline V gene. Trimming removed 0 bases from V and 1 base from J; junction bases left unmatched: 3. This CDR3 contains 16 residues. CDR3 sequence (DNA): TGCGCCAGCAGCTTGGTGGGAGGGGTGAACACCGGGGAGCTGTTTTTT. This sequence encodes CASSLVGGVNTGELFF.

CDR3 DNA: TGTGCCAGCCTTGGACAGGACCCCTATAATTCACCCCTCCACTTT. As protein: CASLGQDPYNSPLHF. The chain recombines TRBV2 with TRBJ1-6; 7 nucleotides line up with TRBD1. Unmatched junction bases numbered 6, after V lost 8 bases and J lost 2 bases. The CDR3 has 15 amino acids. The germline CDR1 and CDR2 sequences are SNHLY and FYNNEI.

J is TRBJ2-7 and V is TRBV5-6; a possible D gene is TRBD1 (6 bases). CDR1 SGHDT and CDR2 YYEEEE come from the germline V gene. V was pared by 0 bases and J by 3 bases, with 10 bases between. CDR3 length: 14 amino acids. The CDR3 DNA follows: TGTGCCAGCAGCTTGGCCGGGACAAGCTACGAGCAGTACGTC. It translates to CASSLAGTSYEQYV.

The chain uses TRBV6-6 and TRBJ2-3; D unresolved. This CDR3 comprises 14 residues. V was clipped by 2 bases and J by 2 bases, with 8 bases between them. Germline V CDR1 and CDR2: MNHNY, SVGAGI (reference sequence). The CDR3, as DNA: TGTGCCAGCAGTTACGGTCGCTACACAGATACGCAGTATTTT. Residues: CASSYGRYTDTQYF.

The chain employs TRBV5-1 and TRBJ2-5, with D maybe TRBD1 (6 bases). CDR3 length: 16 residues. Trimming removed 4 bases at V and 0 bases at J, with 16 bases between. Germline assignment: CDR1 SGHRS and CDR2 YFSETQ. CDR3 protein: CASSAGQYMYQETQYF. DNA for the CDR3: TGCGCCAGCAGCGCAGGACAGTATATGTACCAAGAGACCCAGTACTTC. The variable domain in full, with the rest retrieved from reference TRBV5-1 and TRBJ2-5, is KAGVTQTPRYLIKTRGQQVTLSCSPISGHRSVSWYQQTPGQGLQFLFEYFSETQRNKGNFPGRFSGRQFSNSRSEMNVSTLELGDSALYLCASSAGQYMYQETQYFGPGTRLLVL.

The chain is built from TRBV5-1 and TRBJ2-1; D not resolved. V was pared by 2 bases and J by 6 bases, with 12 bases between. The germline V gene encodes CDR1 SGHRS and CDR2 YFSETQ. The CDR3 spans 14 residues. DNA for the CDR3: TGCGCCAGCAGCTTAACGGGTATAGGCAATGAGCAGTTCTTC. It yields the protein CASSLTGIGNEQFF.

V and J are TRBV4-2 and TRBJ2-1, with 9 nucleotides matching TRBD2. Germline values: CDR1 LGHNA, CDR2 YNFKEQ. The CDR3 has 16 amino acids. The V gene end was trimmed by 3 bases and the J gene end by 5 bases; junction bases not matched to a gene: 8. The CDR3 here is CASSQNSGSYDNEQFF. The CDR3 nucleotides read TGTGCCAGCAGCCAGAATAGCGGGAGCTACGACAATGAGCAGTTCTTC.

The V and J genes are TRBV9 and TRBJ2-2; D unresolved. The length of the CDR3 is 15 residues. Germline CDR1 SGDLS, CDR2 YYNGEE. Trimming took 0 bases from V and 2 from J, leaving 8 bases between them. CDR3 sequence (DNA): TGTGCCAGCAGCGTAGTGCAGGATAACACCGGGGAGCTGTTTTTT. Its protein product is CASSVVQDNTGELFF.

The chain employs TRBV19 and TRBJ2-7; TRBD2 is a possible D gene (7 bases). Per the germline V gene, CDR1 is LNHDA and CDR2 is SQIVND (reference sequence). Trimming shortened V by 3 bases and J by 5 bases, and 17 bases separated the two germline ends. The CDR3 spans 15 residues. CDR3 bases: TGTGCCAGTAGTATGGGGGCGGGAGTAATGGACGAGCAGTACTTC. Amino acids: CASSMGAGVMDEQYF.

CDR3 region: CASSPHPVGQAYQETQYF. The CDR3 DNA reads as TGTGCCAGCAGCCCCCACCCGGTGGGGCAGGCGTACCAAGAGACCCAGTACTTC. The chain couples TRBV9 to TRBJ2-5, with D maybe TRBD1 (5 bases). The CDR3 runs 18 residues. The V gene lost 4 bases and the J gene lost 0 bases, with 22 bases spanning the gap. CDR1 SGDLS and CDR2 YYNGEE come from the germline V gene.

The rearrangement uses TRBV13 and TRBJ2-2; 7 bases map to TRBD2. This CDR3 is built from 16 residues. The junction had 7 bases not matched to a gene; V was cut back by 3 bases and J by 3 bases. The germline V gene encodes CDR1 PRHDT and CDR2 FYEKMQ (reference sequence). CDR3 protein: CASSFSGSGYTGELFF. The CDR3 DNA sequence: TGTGCCAGCAGCTTTAGCGGGTCAGGGTACACCGGGGAGCTGTTTTTT. Filled out from reference TRBV13 and TRBJ2-2, the complete variable domain reads AAGVIQSPRHLIKEKRETATLKCYPIPRHDTVYWYQQGPGQDPQFLISFYEKMQSDKGSIPDRFSAQQFSDYHSELNMSSLELGDSALYFCASSFSGSGYTGELFFGEGSRLTVL.

The sample holds a few counts of this clone. The chain links TRBV25-1 to TRBJ1-4, with TRBD1 as a possible D gene (5 bases). Trimming pared 3 bases from V and 2 bases from J, leaving 10 bases between. The CDR3 is made up of 15 amino acids. Germline V gene data show CDR1 as MGHDK and CDR2 as SYGVNS. The CDR3 region has the DNA TGTGCCAGCAGTGAGGGGGGAACGACTAATGAAAAACTGTTTTTT. Translation gives CASSEGGTTNEKLFF. Drawing the rest from reference TRBV25-1 and TRBJ1-4, the complete variable domain is EADIYQTPRYLVIGTGKKITLECSQTMGHDKMYWYQQDPGMELHLIHYSYGVNSTEKGDLSSESTVSRIRTEHFPLTLESARPSHTSQYLCASSEGGTTNEKLFFGSGTQLSVL.

J is TRBJ2-5 and V is TRBV7-2, with D possibly TRBD2 on 6 matching bases. Germline CDR1 SGHTA, CDR2 FQGNSA. V was trimmed by 5 bases and J by 5 bases, leaving 18 bases between them. CDR3 length equals 15 residues. The CDR3 loop is CASSLPRPGGETQYF. CDR3 sequence (DNA): TGTGCCAGCAGCCTACCTCGTCCTGGAGGGGAGACCCAGTACTTC.

This chain links TRBV5-6 with TRBJ2-1; TRBD2 matches 13 bases. CDR3 size: 16 residues. The J segment lost 8 bases and the V segment lost 0 bases, leaving 5 bases of the junction unmatched. Germline CDR1 and CDR2: SGHDT and YYEEEE. The CDR3: CASSLGTSGSGDEQFF. The CDR3 DNA is TGTGCCAGCAGCTTGGGGACTAGCGGGAGCGGGGATGAGCAGTTCTTC.

This clone was recorded once. V is TRBV29-1 and J is TRBJ1-1; D might be TRBD1 (5 bases). Germline CDR1 is SQVTM and CDR2 is ANQGSEA. CDR3 length: 13 residues. V lost 6 bases, J lost 0 bases, and 11 bases lay in between. The CDR3 loop is CSVARAMNTEAFF. The CDR3 DNA reads TGCAGCGTCGCCAGGGCCATGAACACTGAAGCTTTCTTT.

The CDR3 here is CASSYGQGQRYEQYV. In DNA form, the CDR3 reads TGTGCCAGCAGTTACGGACAGGGGCAGCGGTACGAGCAGTACGTC. This chain connects TRBV6-6 to TRBJ2-7; 9 nucleotides line up with TRBD1. Germline assignment: CDR1 MNHNY and CDR2 SVGAGI (reference sequence). The length of the CDR3 is 15 residues. V was pared by 2 bases and J by 4 bases, with 6 bases of the junction left unmatched.

The gene calls are TRBV30 and TRBJ1-2; D is possibly TRBD1 (5 bases). V shed 2 bases and J shed 7 bases, with 11 bases lying between them. Germline V CDR1 and CDR2: GTSNPN, SVGIG (reference sequence). The CDR3 has 12 amino acids. This CDR3 reads CAWSQAGIGYTF. The CDR3 coding sequence is TGTGCCTGGAGTCAAGCAGGGATTGGCTACACCTTC.

Written as DNA, the CDR3 is TGCGCCAGCAGCTTGGGCGGGAACACCCAAAACATTCAGTACTTC. Residues: CASSLGGNTQNIQYF. This sequence joins TRBV5-1 and TRBJ2-4, with D possibly TRBD2 on 6 matching bases. This CDR3 region has 15 residues. The germline gives CDR1 SGHRS, CDR2 YFSETQ. Trimming pared 0 bases from V and 5 bases from J, leaving 12 bases between.

The gene calls are TRBV6-1 and TRBJ1-2, with TRBD1 matching 12 bases. The V segment lost 1 base and the J segment 6 bases; nucleotides outside the gene matches: 3. CDR3 length: 15 residues. Germline CDR1 MNHNS, CDR2 SASEGT. CDR3 bases: TGTGCCAGCAGTGAAGGAGGGACAGGGGGCCATGGCTACACCTTC. It is translated as CASSEGGTGGHGYTF.

V is TRBV14 and J is TRBJ1-5; D is uncertain. Deletions cut 3 bases from V and 9 bases from J, with 9 bases between. CDR1 is SGHDN and CDR2 is FVKESK in the germline V gene. This CDR3 has 12 residues. DNA for the CDR3: TGTGCCAGCAGCCAGATTTCGGGGCCCCAGCATTTT. Its protein product is CASSQISGPQHF.